Below are 19 T cell receptor beta chains sequenced from a single sample in a study of T cell changes during pregnancy in multiple sclerosis. Clones were read by immunoSEQ multiplex PCR, and TCRdb kept only the in-frame ones, dropping some. The profile shows 20,000 to 30,000 clones, about 88% of them singletons. The material was CD8+ T cells from peripheral blood mononuclear cells, obtained in the second trimester of pregnancy. These receptors were obtained from a female donor with multiple sclerosis, enrolled in a pregnancy study.

This chain connects TRBV7-9 to TRBJ2-1, with TRBD2 matching over 7 bases. Germline V gene sequence: CDR1 SEHNR, CDR2 FQNEAQ (reference sequence). J was trimmed by 0 bases and V by 1 base; bases with no gene match: 9. CDR3 length equals 18 residues. The CDR3 nucleotides read TGTGCCAGCAGCTTAGAACTAGCGACCGGTAGCTCCTACAATGAGCAGTTCTTC. Encoded protein: CASSLELATGSSYNEQFF.

The rearrangement links TRBV27 to TRBJ2-7, with TRBD2 matching over 7 bases. Per the germline V gene, CDR1 is MNHEY and CDR2 is SMNVEV (reference sequence). The CDR3 runs 15 residues. V shed 0 bases, J shed 0 bases, and the junction held 2 bases outside the gene matches. Written as DNA, the CDR3 is TGTGCCAGCAGTTTATCCCTAGCGGTCTCCTACGAGCAGTACTTC. This codes for CASSLSLAVSYEQYF.

The rearrangement uses TRBV30 and TRBJ1-1; 9 positions agree with TRBD1. With V trimmed by 2 bases and J by 1 base, 5 bases remained unmatched. This CDR3 region has 15 residues. The germline CDR1 and CDR2 sequences are GTSNPN and SVGIG (reference sequence). Here the CDR3 DNA reads TGTGCCTGGAGTCCGGGGACAGGGTGGAACACTGAAGCTTTCTTT. Its protein is CAWSPGTGWNTEAFF.

This chain links TRBV9 with TRBJ1-5; no definite D call. The CDR3 runs to 15 residues. Trimming removed 0 bases from V and 4 bases from J, with 11 bases in between. Germline CDR1 is SGDLS and CDR2 is YYNGEE. The DNA of the CDR3 is TGTGCCAGCAGCGTAGACGGACGGACTAATCAGCCCCAGCATTTT. Its protein product is CASSVDGRTNQPQHF.

The sample holds a few counts of this clone. The V call is TRBV11-1, the J call TRBJ2-5, with TRBD2 matching 12 bases. The V gene end was trimmed by 5 bases and the J gene end by 2 bases; junction bases not matched to a gene: 9. Germline V gene lookup returns CDR1 SGHAT and CDR2 FQDESV (reference sequence). The CDR3 contains 17 residues. CDR3 nucleotides: TGTGCCAGCAGCCGACTAGCGGGAGTCCCCTCGCAAGAGACCCAGTACTTC. Its protein product is CASSRLAGVPSQETQYF.

This chain links TRBV6-4 with TRBJ2-1, with a weak D call TRBD1 (6 bases). The CDR3 sequence is 16 residues long. Trimming pared 0 bases from V and 3 bases from J, leaving 12 bases between. The germline CDR1 and CDR2 sequences are MRHNA and SNTAGT. The CDR3 DNA is TGTGCCAGCAGTGACTCGTTAACAGGGATCTACAATGAGCAGTTCTTC. Protein sequence: CASSDSLTGIYNEQFF.

The chain employs TRBV7-9 and TRBJ2-5, with 7 bases lining up with TRBD1. Germline CDR1 is SEHNR and CDR2 is FQNEAQ (reference sequence). V shed 2 bases, J shed 0 bases, and the junction held 3 bases outside the gene matches. The CDR3 is 15 amino acids. The CDR3 region has the DNA TGTGCCAGCAGCTTAATAGGGACAGACCAAGAGACCCAGTACTTC. Protein sequence: CASSLIGTDQETQYF.

The chain couples TRBV6-5 to TRBJ2-1; D is perhaps TRBD2 (5 bases). CDR3 length equals 15 residues. Trimming removed 6 bases at V and 8 bases at J, with 20 bases between. Germline-derived CDR1 and CDR2 are MNHEY and SVGAGI. The CDR3 DNA reads as TGTGCCAGCAGCCTAGTATTGGGAGAGGCGCATGAGCAGTTCTTC. It translates to CASSLVLGEAHEQFF.

The V call is TRBV5-4, the J call TRBJ2-7; the match to TRBD2 covers 8 bases. Trimming cost V 3 bases and J 2 bases; bases outside gene matches: 4. The CDR3 has 14 amino acids. CDR1 SGHNT and CDR2 YYREEE come from the germline V gene (reference sequence). CDR3: CASSSGLAPYEQYF. DNA of the CDR3: TGTGCCAGCAGCTCTGGACTAGCCCCCTACGAGCAGTACTTC.

This clone has just one count. The chain joins TRBV2 to TRBJ2-1, with D tentatively TRBD2 (5 bases). There are 16 residues in the CDR3. The V gene's germline CDR1 is SNHLY and CDR2 FYNNEI. V was trimmed by 2 bases and J by 3 bases, leaving 14 bases between them. CDR3 nucleotide sequence: TGTGCCAGCAGTGAACCTCCCGAGGGTAGCTACAATGAGCAGTTCTTC. It is translated as CASSEPPEGSYNEQFF.

This clone was seen just once. The rearrangement joins TRBV28 to TRBJ2-7, with 9 bases aligning to TRBD2. The CDR3 sequence is 16 residues long. The V segment lost 6 bases and the J segment 2 bases; nucleotides outside the gene matches: 11. Germline CDR1 and CDR2: MDHEN and SYDVKM. CDR3 sequence: CASSLKREVYTYEQYF. DNA for the CDR3: TGTGCCAGCAGCCTAAAGCGGGAGGTTTATACCTACGAGCAGTACTTC.

This chain joins TRBV28 and TRBJ2-1; 8 bases map to TRBD2. Germline V gene lookup returns CDR1 MDHEN and CDR2 SYDVKM. The J segment lost 1 base and the V segment lost 5 bases, leaving 4 bases of the junction unmatched. The CDR3 covers 15 residues. The CDR3 bases are TGTGCCAGCAGTCCACTAGCGGCTTCCTACAATGAGCAGTTCTTC. Protein: CASSPLAASYNEQFF.

This clone is a singleton in its sample. The chain employs TRBV4-1 and TRBJ2-5, with TRBD1 identical over 10 bases. V was pared by 2 bases and J by 6 bases, with 6 bases of the junction left unmatched. The CDR3 covers 15 residues. Germline lookup yields CDR1 MGHRA and CDR2 YSYEKL. CDR3 sequence (DNA): TGCGCCAGCAGCCAACCGGGACAGGGGCGCAAGACCCAGTACTTC. Protein product: CASSQPGQGRKTQYF.

The gene calls are TRBV6-1 and TRBJ2-3, with D perhaps TRBD1 (5 bases). CDR1 MNHNS and CDR2 SASEGT come from the germline V gene. Trimming removed 6 bases at V and 1 base at J, with 8 bases between. The CDR3 spans 13 residues. This CDR3 is CASRGPRTDTQYF. The CDR3 DNA sequence: TGTGCCAGCAGGGGGCCCCGCACAGATACGCAGTATTTT.

The chain employs TRBV9 and TRBJ2-1; 9 nucleotides align to TRBD2. Germline-derived CDR1 and CDR2 are SGDLS and YYNGEE. V gave up 4 bases and J gave up 2 bases; unmatched junction bases: 10. CDR3 length: 17 residues. CDR3 sequence reads: CASSSQVAGETYNEQFF. The DNA of the CDR3 is TGTGCCAGCAGCTCCCAGGTAGCGGGAGAGACCTACAATGAGCAGTTCTTC.

V and J are TRBV2 and TRBJ2-1; 8 bases are a match to TRBD1. The CDR3 sequence is 15 residues long. Germline V gene lookup returns CDR1 SNHLY and CDR2 FYNNEI. The V and J ends lost 6 bases and 3 bases, in that order; junction bases with no gene match: 7. CDR3 coding DNA: TGTGCCAGCAGGACCTGGACAGGGTACTACAATGAGCAGTTCTTC. Its protein product is CASRTWTGYYNEQFF.

In its sample, this clone was seen once. The rearrangement joins TRBV27 to TRBJ2-7, with 14 positions matching TRBD2. This CDR3 spans 14 amino acids. J was trimmed by 9 bases and V by 3 bases; bases with no gene match: 4. Germline V gene data show CDR1 as MNHEY and CDR2 as SMNVEV (reference sequence). The CDR3 spells CASSFGLAGGSQYF. The CDR3 DNA follows: TGTGCCAGCAGTTTCGGACTAGCGGGAGGATCGCAGTACTTC.

The chain combines TRBV13 with TRBJ2-7; 12 nucleotides align to TRBD2. With V trimmed by 5 bases and J by 7 bases, 9 bases remained unmatched. Germline V gene data show CDR1 as PRHDT and CDR2 as FYEKMQ (reference sequence). The CDR3 has 15 amino acids. The CDR3 coding sequence is TGTGCCAGCAGCCCTAGACTAGCGGGAGATGGGGAGCAGTACTTC. It translates to CASSPRLAGDGEQYF.

V usage is TRBV9 and J usage is TRBJ2-7; 10 nucleotides agree with TRBD1. The V and J ends lost 4 bases and 2 bases, in that order; junction bases with no gene match: 6. The CDR3 runs to 15 residues. CDR1 and CDR2 from the germline V gene are SGDLS and YYNGEE. CDR3 region: CASSPTGTGAYEQYF. The CDR3, as DNA: TGTGCCAGCAGCCCAACCGGGACAGGGGCCTACGAGCAGTACTTC.